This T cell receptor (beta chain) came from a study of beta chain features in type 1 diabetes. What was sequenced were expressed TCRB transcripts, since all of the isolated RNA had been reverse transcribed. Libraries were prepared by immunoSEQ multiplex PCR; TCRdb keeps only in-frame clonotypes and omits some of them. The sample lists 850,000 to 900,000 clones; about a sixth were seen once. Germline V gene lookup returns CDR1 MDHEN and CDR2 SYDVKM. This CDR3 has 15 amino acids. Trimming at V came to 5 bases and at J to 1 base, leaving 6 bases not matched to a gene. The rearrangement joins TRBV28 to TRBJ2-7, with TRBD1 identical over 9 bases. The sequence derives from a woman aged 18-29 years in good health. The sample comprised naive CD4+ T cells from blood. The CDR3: CASSAAGTGSYEQYF. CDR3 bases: TGTGCCAGCAGTGCAGCCGGGACAGGGTCCTACGAGCAGTACTTC.